The entry below gives a single TCR beta chain sequence along with its context. This record belongs to a study of technical replicates of blood from a few donors. V lost 3 bases and J lost 3, with 15 bases in between. The CDR3 is 15 amino acids. Germline CDR1 reads LNHNV; CDR2 reads YYDKDF (reference sequence). Assay: immunoSEQ multiplex PCR; the TCRdb copy retains only in-frame clones and omits some. The sample contains under 85,000 clones, about nine tenths of which appear only once. The chain is built from TRBV15 and TRBJ2-7; possible D gene TRBD2, 5 bases. The sequencing input was T cells isolated from PBMCs. This TCR came from a human donor in good health. The CDR3 sequence: CATSRHPLAGYEQYF. The CDR3 DNA reads as TGTGCCACCAGCAGGCACCCTCTAGCTGGCTACGAGCAGTACTTC.